This T cell receptor (beta chain) came from a study of regulatory T cells in long-lasting Graves disease. Germline CDR1 reads LGHNA; CDR2 reads YSLEER. The length of the CDR3 is 17 residues. After removal of 3 bases from V and 6 bases from J, the junction contained 13 bases not matched to a gene. Broader study findings: With a small sample size, accuracy may have been reduced.

Stated time point: newly diagnosed GD, antithyroid drugs for less than 3 months. RNA extracted from PBMCs served as the sequencing template. Clinicians diagnosed Graves' disease using American Thyroid Association guidelines. To make TCR beta libraries, researchers used iRepertoire HTBI primers and Arm-PCR of CDR3 regions. Each CDR3 protein gets one entry after TCRdb re-called the multiplex PCR reads with MiXCR. The table shows about 420,000 distinct CDR3 sequences, with about 17% occurring only once. Comment on this clonotype: Its target is not known.

In addition, the sample was reused for a study of T cells in Graves' hyperthyroidism and ophthalmopathy. That source notes: Lactation, pregnancy, other autoimmune disease or uncontrolled infection led to exclusion of patients.

The origin of this receptor is a woman aged 18-29 years with Graves disease. The starting material was peripheral blood mononuclear cells (PBMCs), obtained at new diagnosis, from a patient treated with antithyroid drugs. The J gene is TRBJ2-1, the V gene TRBV4-3; TRBD2 matches 8 bases. DNA for the CDR3: TGCGCCAGCAGCCACGCCAGAGGGGGACTAGGGGGCAATGAGCAGTTCTTC. As protein: CASSHARGGLGGNEQFF.